This T cell receptor (beta chain) derives from a study of CD8+ T cells in alopecia areata. Remarks on this clone: Its antigen remains unidentified.

This CDR3 has 15 amino acids. V lost 7 bases to trimming and J lost 1 base; unmatched junction nucleotides: 5. Germline loops: CDR1 LNHDA, CDR2 SQIVND (reference sequence). In each case, RNA was isolated and then reverse transcribed into cDNA as the sequencing template. The data were produced by immunoSEQ multiplex PCR, yet TCRdb's version contains in-frame clones alone and is incomplete. The repertoire holds 90,000 to 150,000 clones, roughly 68% seen once, with 2.5% to 3.5% in the top ten. General observations from the study: Compared with mice, patients displayed less clear TCR sharing, possibly for HLA-related reasons.

Investigators sorted PBMCs to obtain both CD4+ and CD8+ T cells. The source material was CD4+ T cells sorted from blood. This sequence was found in a human donor in good health. The chain is built from TRBV19 and TRBJ1-5, with 9 bases matching TRBD1. The CDR3 DNA reads TGTGCCAGTACCAGACAGGGGGGGAGCAATCAGCCCCAGCATTTT. Protein sequence: CASTRQGGSNQPQHF.